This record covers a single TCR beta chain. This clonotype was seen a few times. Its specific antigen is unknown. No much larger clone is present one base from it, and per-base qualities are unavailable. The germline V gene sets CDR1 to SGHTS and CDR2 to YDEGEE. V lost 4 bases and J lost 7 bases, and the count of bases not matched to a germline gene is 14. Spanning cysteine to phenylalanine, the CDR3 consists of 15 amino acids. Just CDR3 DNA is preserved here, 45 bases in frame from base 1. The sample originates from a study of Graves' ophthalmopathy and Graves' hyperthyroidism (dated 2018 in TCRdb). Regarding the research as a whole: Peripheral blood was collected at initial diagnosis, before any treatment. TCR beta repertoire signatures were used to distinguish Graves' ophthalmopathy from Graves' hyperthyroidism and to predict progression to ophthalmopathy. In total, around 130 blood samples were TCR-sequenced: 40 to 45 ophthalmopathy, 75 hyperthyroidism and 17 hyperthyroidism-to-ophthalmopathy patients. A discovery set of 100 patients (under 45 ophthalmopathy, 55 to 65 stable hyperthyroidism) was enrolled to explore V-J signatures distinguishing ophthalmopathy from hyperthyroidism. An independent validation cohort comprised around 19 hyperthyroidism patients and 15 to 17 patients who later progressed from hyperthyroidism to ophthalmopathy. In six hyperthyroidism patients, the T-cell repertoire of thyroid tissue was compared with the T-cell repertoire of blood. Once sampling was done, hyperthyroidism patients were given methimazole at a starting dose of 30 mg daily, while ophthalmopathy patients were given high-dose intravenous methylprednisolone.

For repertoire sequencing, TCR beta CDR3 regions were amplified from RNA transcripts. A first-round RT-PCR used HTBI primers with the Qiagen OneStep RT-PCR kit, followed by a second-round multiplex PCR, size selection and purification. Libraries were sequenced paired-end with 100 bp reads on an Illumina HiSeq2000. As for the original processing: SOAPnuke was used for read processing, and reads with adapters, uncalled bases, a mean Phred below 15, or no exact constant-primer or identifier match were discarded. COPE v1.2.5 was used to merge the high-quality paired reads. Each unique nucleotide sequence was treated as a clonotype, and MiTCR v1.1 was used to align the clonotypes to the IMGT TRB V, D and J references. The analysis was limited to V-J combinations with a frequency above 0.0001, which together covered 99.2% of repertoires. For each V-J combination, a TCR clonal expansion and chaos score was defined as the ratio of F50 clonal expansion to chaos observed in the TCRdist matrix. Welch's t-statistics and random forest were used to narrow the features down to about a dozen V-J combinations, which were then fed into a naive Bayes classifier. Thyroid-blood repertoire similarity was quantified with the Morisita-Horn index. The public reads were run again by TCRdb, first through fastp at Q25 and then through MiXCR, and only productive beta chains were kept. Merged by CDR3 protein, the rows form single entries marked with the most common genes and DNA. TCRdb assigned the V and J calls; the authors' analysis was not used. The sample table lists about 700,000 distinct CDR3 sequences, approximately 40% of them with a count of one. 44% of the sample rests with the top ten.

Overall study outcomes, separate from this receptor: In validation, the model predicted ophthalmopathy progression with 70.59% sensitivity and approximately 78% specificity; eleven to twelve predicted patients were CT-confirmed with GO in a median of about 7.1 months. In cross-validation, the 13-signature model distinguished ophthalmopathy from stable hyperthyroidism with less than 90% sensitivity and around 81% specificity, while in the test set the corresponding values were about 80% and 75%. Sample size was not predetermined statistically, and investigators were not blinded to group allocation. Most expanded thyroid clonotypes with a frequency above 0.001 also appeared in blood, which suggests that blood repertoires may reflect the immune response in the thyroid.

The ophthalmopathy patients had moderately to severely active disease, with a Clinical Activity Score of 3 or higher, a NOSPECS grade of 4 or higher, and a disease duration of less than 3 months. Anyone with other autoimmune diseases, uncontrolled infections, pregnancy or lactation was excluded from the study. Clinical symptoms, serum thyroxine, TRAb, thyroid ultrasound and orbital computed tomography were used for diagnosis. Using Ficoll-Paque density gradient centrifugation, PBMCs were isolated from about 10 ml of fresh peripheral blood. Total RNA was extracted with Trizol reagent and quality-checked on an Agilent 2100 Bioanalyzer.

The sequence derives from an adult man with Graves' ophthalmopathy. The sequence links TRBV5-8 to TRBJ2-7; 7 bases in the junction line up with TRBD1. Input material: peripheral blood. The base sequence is TGTGCCAGCAGCCGCGGAAGACAGGGCTTCCAGGAGCAGTACTTC. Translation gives CASSRGRQGFQEQYF.